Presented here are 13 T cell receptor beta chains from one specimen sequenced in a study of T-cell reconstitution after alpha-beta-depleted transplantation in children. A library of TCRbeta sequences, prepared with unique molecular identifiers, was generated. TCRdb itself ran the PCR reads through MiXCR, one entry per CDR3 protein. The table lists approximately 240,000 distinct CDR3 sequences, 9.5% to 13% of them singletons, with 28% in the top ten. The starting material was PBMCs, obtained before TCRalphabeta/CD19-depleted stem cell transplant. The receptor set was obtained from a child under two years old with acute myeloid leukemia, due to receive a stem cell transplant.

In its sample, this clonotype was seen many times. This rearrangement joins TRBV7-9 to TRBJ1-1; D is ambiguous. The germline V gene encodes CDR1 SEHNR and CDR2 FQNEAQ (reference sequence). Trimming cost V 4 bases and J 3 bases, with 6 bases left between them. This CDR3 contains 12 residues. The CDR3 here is CASSWGDTEAFF. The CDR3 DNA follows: TGTGCCAGCAGCTGGGGAGACACTGAAGCTTTCTTT.

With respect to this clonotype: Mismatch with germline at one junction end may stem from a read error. CDR3 protein: CASSFVLAGGYSYNEQSF. The CDR3 nucleotides are TGTGCCAGCAGTTTCGTACTAGCGGGGGGGTACTCCTACAATGAGCAGTCCTTC. The chain has TRBV2 and TRBJ2-1; 13 bases fit TRBD2. The germline gives CDR1 SNHLY, CDR2 FYNNEI. This CDR3 is 18 amino acids long.

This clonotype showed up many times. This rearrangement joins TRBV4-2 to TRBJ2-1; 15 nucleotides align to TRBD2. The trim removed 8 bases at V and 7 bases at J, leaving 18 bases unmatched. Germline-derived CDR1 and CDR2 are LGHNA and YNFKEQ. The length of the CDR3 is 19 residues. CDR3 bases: TGTGCCAGCGGAAAATACGGAACAGGACTAGCGGGAGGGCCGAATGAGCAGTTCTTC. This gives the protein CASGKYGTGLAGGPNEQFF.

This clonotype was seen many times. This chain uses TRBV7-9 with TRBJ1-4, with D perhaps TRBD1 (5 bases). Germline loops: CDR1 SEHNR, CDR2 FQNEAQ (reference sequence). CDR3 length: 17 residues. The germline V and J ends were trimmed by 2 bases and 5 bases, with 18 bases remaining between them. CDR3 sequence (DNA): TGTGCCAGCAGCTTACCTCCGGAGGGGCCGCCGAATGAAAAACTGTTTTTT. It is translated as CASSLPPEGPPNEKLFF.

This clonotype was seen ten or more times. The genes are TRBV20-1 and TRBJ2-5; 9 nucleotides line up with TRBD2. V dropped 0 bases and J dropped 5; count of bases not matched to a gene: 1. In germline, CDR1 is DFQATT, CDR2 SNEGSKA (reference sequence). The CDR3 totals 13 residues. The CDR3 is CSARDSGSETQYF. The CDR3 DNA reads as TGCAGTGCTAGAGATAGCGGGAGTGAGACCCAGTACTTC.

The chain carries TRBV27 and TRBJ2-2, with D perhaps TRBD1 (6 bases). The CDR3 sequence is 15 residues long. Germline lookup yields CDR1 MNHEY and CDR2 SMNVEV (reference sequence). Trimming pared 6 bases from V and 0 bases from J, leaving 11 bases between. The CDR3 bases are TGTGCCAGCAGCTGGACAGTCTCGAACACCGGGGAGCTGTTTTTT. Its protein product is CASSWTVSNTGELFF.

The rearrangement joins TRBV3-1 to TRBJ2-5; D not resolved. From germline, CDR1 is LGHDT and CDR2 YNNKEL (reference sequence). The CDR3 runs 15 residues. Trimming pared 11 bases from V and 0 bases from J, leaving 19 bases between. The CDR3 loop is CASCQTIGNQETQYF. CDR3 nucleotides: TGTGCCTCCTGCCAAACGATAGGGAACCAAGAGACCCAGTACTTC.

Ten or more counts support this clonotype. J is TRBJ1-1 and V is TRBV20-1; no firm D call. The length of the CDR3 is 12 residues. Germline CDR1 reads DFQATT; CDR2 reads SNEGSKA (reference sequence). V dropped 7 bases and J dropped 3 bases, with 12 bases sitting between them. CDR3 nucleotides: TGCAGTGTTAAGGGCGGAGACACTGAAGCTTTCTTT. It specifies CSVKGGDTEAFF.

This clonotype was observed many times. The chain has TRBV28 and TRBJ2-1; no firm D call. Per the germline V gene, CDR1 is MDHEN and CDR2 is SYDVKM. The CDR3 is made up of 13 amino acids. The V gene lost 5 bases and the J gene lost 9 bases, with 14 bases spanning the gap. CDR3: CASSPHQWREQFF. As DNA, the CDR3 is TGTGCCAGCAGTCCCCACCAGTGGCGTGAGCAGTTCTTC.

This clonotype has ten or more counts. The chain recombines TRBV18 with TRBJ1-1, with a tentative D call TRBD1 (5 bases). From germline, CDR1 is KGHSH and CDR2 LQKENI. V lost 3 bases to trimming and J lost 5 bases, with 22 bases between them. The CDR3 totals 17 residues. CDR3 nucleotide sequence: TGTGCCAGCTCACCCTTCCAGGGTGGCCTCGTGGAGACTGAAGCTTTCTTT. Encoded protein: CASSPFQGGLVETEAFF.

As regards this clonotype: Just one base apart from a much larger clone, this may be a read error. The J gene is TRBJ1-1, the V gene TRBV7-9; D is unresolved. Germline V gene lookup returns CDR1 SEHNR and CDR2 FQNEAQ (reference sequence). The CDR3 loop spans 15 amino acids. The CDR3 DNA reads TGTGCCAGCAGCCCCCGGGGTTACATAAACACTGAAGTTTTCTTT. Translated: CASSPRGYINTEVFF. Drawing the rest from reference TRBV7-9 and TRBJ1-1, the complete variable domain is DTGVSQNPRHKITKRGQNVTFRCDPISEHNRLYWYRQTLGQGPEFLTYFQNEAQLEKSRLLSDRFSAERPKGSFSTLEIQRTEQGDSAMYLCASSPRGYINTEVFFGQGTRLTVV.

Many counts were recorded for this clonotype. The CDR3 DNA follows: TGTGCCACCAGCGGCGGACAGATGAACACTGAAGCTTTCTTT. It encodes CATSGGQMNTEAFF. V usage is TRBV24-1 and J usage is TRBJ1-1; weak D call: TRBD1 (6 bases). Deletions cut 7 bases from V and 0 bases from J, with 11 bases between. CDR3 length equals 14 residues. Germline V gives CDR1 KGHDR, CDR2 SFDVKD.

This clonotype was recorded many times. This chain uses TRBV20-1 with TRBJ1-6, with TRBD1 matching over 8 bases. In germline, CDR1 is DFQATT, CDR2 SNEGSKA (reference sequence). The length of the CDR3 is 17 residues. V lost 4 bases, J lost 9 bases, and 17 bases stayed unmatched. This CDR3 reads CSAKSPPGDRGSSPLHF. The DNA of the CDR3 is TGCAGTGCTAAATCCCCCCCTGGAGACAGGGGAAGTTCACCCCTCCACTTT.